Shown below are 27 T cell receptor beta chains from a single sample sequenced in a study of early T cells in non-severe SARS-CoV-2 infection. One entry per CDR3 protein results from TCRdb running MiXCR on the 5' RACE reads. The sample lists 74,000 or so distinct CDR3 sequences, around 13% seen once, with about 1.1% in the top ten. Sequenced input: whole blood. All receptors derive from an adult who was a healthcare worker with PCR-confirmed SARS-CoV-2 infection or an uninfected control (not recorded which).

This clonotype was detected ten times or more. The CDR3 reads CASSQEVLRPNSPLHF. The DNA for the CDR3 is TGCGCCAGCAGCCAAGAAGTCTTGCGGCCCAATTCACCCCTCCACTTT. This chain links TRBV4-3 with TRBJ1-6; D gene uncertain. Per the germline V gene, CDR1 is LGHNA and CDR2 is YSLEER. The CDR3 sequence is 16 residues long. V lost 0 bases to trimming and J lost 7 bases, with 13 bases between them.

As to this clonotype: One base away lies a much larger clone, so this may be a sequencing read error. This chain joins TRBV7-9 and TRBJ1-3; no definite D call. The CDR3 has 12 residues. Trimming pared 6 bases from V and 6 bases from J, leaving 9 bases between. Germline CDR1 reads SEHNR; CDR2 reads FQNEAQ (reference sequence). The CDR3 DNA sequence: TGTGCCAGCAGGTCAAGGACAAACACCATATATTTT. Amino acid sequence: CASRSRTNTIYF.

This clonotype has ten or more counts. The chain joins TRBV18 to TRBJ2-7; D is possibly TRBD2 (5 bases). The CDR3 is made up of 14 amino acids. V was cut by 3 bases and J by 2 bases, with 11 bases left in between. CDR1 and CDR2 from the germline V gene are KGHSH and LQKENI. CDR3 region: CASSPGGGTYEQYF. CDR3 DNA: TGTGCCAGCTCACCCGGTGGAGGAACCTACGAGCAGTACTTC.

This clonotype was counted many times. V and J are TRBV6-2 or TRBV6-3 and TRBJ2-6; D could derive from TRBD1 or TRBD2 (5 bases each). The CDR3 is made up of 15 amino acids. V lost 5 bases and J 1 base, leaving 9 bases between the germline ends. Germline V CDR1 and CDR2: MNHEY, SVGEGT. CDR3 loop: CASSIRESGANVLTF. CDR3 coding DNA: TGTGCCAGCAGTATCAGGGAGTCTGGGGCCAACGTCCTGACTTTC.

This clonotype was seen a few times. V is TRBV18 and J is TRBJ2-1; TRBD2 is a possible D gene (6 bases). From germline, CDR1 is KGHSH and CDR2 LQKENI. V dropped 6 bases and J dropped 5 bases, with 14 bases sitting between them. The CDR3 is 14 residues long. The CDR3 nucleotides read TGTGCCAGCTCCTACATGGGACTTGACAATGAGCAGTTCTTC. The encoded protein is CASSYMGLDNEQFF.

This clonotype has more than one count but fewer than ten. V usage is TRBV23-1 and J usage is TRBJ2-4; D perhaps matches TRBD2 (5 bases). TRBV23-1 is reported as an ORF; its role is uncertain. This CDR3 spans 15 amino acids. Trimming took off 3 bases at V and 2 bases at J, with 11 bases between the two ends. This CDR3 reads CASSHRGTSKNIQYF. In nucleotides, the CDR3 is TGCGCCAGCAGTCATCGGGGAACGTCCAAAAACATTCAGTACTTC.

In its sample, this clonotype was seen a few times. The chain links TRBV7-7 to TRBJ2-3; D gene unclear. V shed 5 bases and J shed 4 bases, with 10 bases lying between them. The CDR3 loop spans 13 amino acids. Germline V gene lookup returns CDR1 SSHAT and CDR2 FNYEAQ (reference sequence). CDR3 loop: CASSPRESDTQYF. In DNA, the CDR3 is TGTGCCAGCAGCCCTCGAGAGTCAGATACGCAGTATTTT. The full variable domain, its missing parts supplied by reference TRBV7-7 and TRBJ2-3, is GAGVSQSPRYKVTKRGQDVTLRCDPISSHATLYWYQQALGQGPEFLTYFNYEAQPDKSGLPSDRFSAERPEGSISTLTIQRTEQRDSAMYRCASSPRESDTQYFGPGTRLTVL.

This clonotype has only a few counts. The V call is TRBV7-9, the J call TRBJ2-7; no firm D call. Germline CDR1 SEHNR, CDR2 FQNEAQ (reference sequence). Between the trimmed V and J ends, which lost 5 bases and 1 base, there was a span of 9 bases. The CDR3 loop spans 13 amino acids. The CDR3 sequence: CASSVDLSYEQYF. The CDR3 DNA is TGTGCCAGCAGCGTCGACTTATCCTACGAGCAGTACTTC.

The J gene is TRBJ2-7, the V gene TRBV27, with TRBD1 matching over 7 bases. The CDR3 covers 15 residues. J lost 2 bases, V lost 4 bases, and 8 bases had no gene match. Per the germline V gene, CDR1 is MNHEY and CDR2 is SMNVEV (reference sequence). The CDR3 reads CASSSRQGLTYEQYF. The DNA for the CDR3 is TGTGCCAGCAGTTCACGACAGGGCCTCACCTACGAGCAGTACTTC.

This clonotype was observed many times. V usage is TRBV7-2 and J usage is TRBJ2-4; D is possibly TRBD2 (6 bases). The CDR3 spans 14 residues. Looked up from germline, CDR1 is SGHTA and CDR2 is FQGNSA. V was trimmed by 6 bases and J by 8 bases, leaving 17 bases between them. CDR3 DNA sequence: TGTGCCAGCAGACCTAGATGGGGGGACGACATTCAGTACTTC. It encodes CASRPRWGDDIQYF.

The rearrangement uses TRBV19 and TRBJ2-4, with 9 bases identical to TRBD2. Per germline, CDR1 LNHDA and CDR2 SQIVND (reference sequence). The length of the CDR3 is 15 residues. V shed 7 bases and J 7 bases; nucleotides not matched to a gene: 11. Here the CDR3 reads CASIGREGLSNIQYF. The CDR3 bases are TGTGCCAGTATCGGGCGGGAGGGCCTATCTAACATTCAGTACTTC.

The chain uses TRBV20-1 and TRBJ2-7, with 7 bases aligning to TRBD2. V dropped 0 bases and J dropped 2; count of bases not matched to a gene: 7. Germline V CDR1 and CDR2: DFQATT, SNEGSKA (reference sequence). The CDR3 spans 15 residues. CDR3 sequence (DNA): TGCAGTGCTAGAGATAAGCGGGGATCAACCTACGAGCAGTACTTC. It translates to CSARDKRGSTYEQYF.

This clonotype was picked up a small number of times. The rearrangement links TRBV20-1 to TRBJ1-2; D is uncertain. Germline V gene sequence: CDR1 DFQATT, CDR2 SNEGSKA (reference sequence). V lost 0 bases and J 7 bases, leaving 12 bases between the germline ends. The CDR3 covers 13 residues. The CDR3 sequence is CSAREGGRAGYTF. Written as DNA, the CDR3 is TGCAGTGCTAGAGAGGGAGGAAGGGCTGGCTACACCTTC.

This chain uses TRBV24-1 with TRBJ1-4; 7 bases agree with TRBD1. Germline trimming cut 7 bases from V and 8 bases from J; bases unmatched to any gene: 18. The CDR3 has 17 residues. CDR1 KGHDR and CDR2 SFDVKD come from the germline V gene. The CDR3 sequence is CATSSSFRAGGSEKLFF. Here the CDR3 DNA reads TGTGCCACCAGCTCGTCCTTTCGGGCAGGGGGAAGCGAAAAACTGTTTTTT.

There are a few counts of this clonotype. This chain links TRBV27 with TRBJ2-2, with D hard to call. The CDR3 extends over 16 amino acids. V was clipped by 5 bases and J by 4 bases, with 17 bases between them. Germline CDR1 reads MNHEY; CDR2 reads SMNVEV (reference sequence). CDR3 sequence: CASSLLTTRVTGELFF. The DNA for the CDR3 is TGTGCCAGCAGTCTCCTTACTACTCGGGTCACCGGGGAGCTGTTTTTT.

This chain connects TRBV7-2 to TRBJ1-2, with TRBD1 identical over 10 bases. The junction had 11 bases not matched to a gene; V was cut back by 5 bases and J by 8 bases. Per the germline V gene, CDR1 is SGHTA and CDR2 is FQGNSA. The CDR3 has 15 residues. The CDR3 nucleotides are TGTGCCAGCAGCCTTCCCGGGACAGGGGCCCTCGGCTACACCTTC. Translation: CASSLPGTGALGYTF.

Many counts were recorded for this clonotype. This chain connects TRBV12-3 or TRBV12-4 to TRBJ2-2; D call uncertain. Trimming removed 6 bases from V and 2 bases from J, with 16 bases in between. The length of the CDR3 is 16 residues. DNA of the CDR3: TGTGCCAGCAGCCCCACCGTGTACGATAACACCGGGGAGCTGTTTTTT. Protein product: CASSPTVYDNTGELFF.

This clonotype came up a few times. The chain employs TRBV5-1 and TRBJ2-3, with 7 nucleotides matching TRBD2. The germline CDR1 and CDR2 sequences are SGHRS and YFSETQ. The CDR3 is 14 amino acids. Trimming took 4 bases from V and 2 from J; bases not matched to a gene: 4. The CDR3 nucleotides are TGCGCCAGCAGCCCCAGCGGGACCACAGATACGCAGTATTTT. Its translation: CASSPSGTTDTQYF.

This clonotype appeared many times. The chain couples TRBV12-3 or TRBV12-4 to TRBJ2-3; a weak D match, TRBD2 (6 bases). The CDR3 is 15 amino acids. V lost 10 bases and J 2 bases, leaving 19 bases between the germline ends. CDR3 residues: CATQNSGDYTDTQYF. The CDR3 bases are TGTGCCACCCAAAATAGCGGCGACTACACAGATACGCAGTATTTT.

This clonotype was counted ten times or more. The rearrangement links TRBV4-3 to TRBJ2-4; 8 nucleotides match TRBD1. Trimming cost V 0 bases and J 5 bases; bases outside gene matches: 0. CDR3 size: 14 residues. Germline CDR1 reads LGHNA; CDR2 reads YSLEER. Here the CDR3 reads CASSQDRGQNIQYF. The CDR3 DNA is TGCGCCAGCAGCCAAGACAGGGGGCAAAACATTCAGTACTTC.

This clonotype was recorded at least ten times. The rearrangement uses TRBV2 and TRBJ1-2; TRBD1 agrees at 7 bases. The germline V gene has CDR1 SNHLY and CDR2 FYNNEI. The CDR3 has 15 amino acids. V gave up 6 bases and J gave up 9 bases; unmatched junction bases: 16. The CDR3, as DNA: TGTGCCAGCAGGTTTGATCGGGACAGTTGGTTAAGCTACACCTTC. It yields the protein CASRFDRDSWLSYTF.

This clonotype was counted only a few times. The rearrangement links TRBV5-1 to TRBJ1-5, with TRBD1 matching 7 bases. Trimming cost V 1 base and J 3 bases; bases outside gene matches: 4. This CDR3 is built from 15 residues. The germline V gene has CDR1 SGHRS and CDR2 YFSETQ. Here the CDR3 reads CASSLTGEDNQPQHF. The CDR3 nucleotides are TGCGCCAGCAGCTTGACAGGGGAGGACAATCAGCCCCAGCATTTT.

This clonotype occurred many times. The J gene is TRBJ2-1, the V gene TRBV29-1, with a possible D match to TRBD2 (5 bases). CDR1 and CDR2 (germline): SQVTM, ANQGSEA. Trimming cost V 7 bases and J 8 bases, with 15 bases left between them. This CDR3 comprises 12 residues. In DNA form, the CDR3 reads TGCAGCGGGCTGAGTCCGGGGTATGAGCAGTTCTTC. Its translation: CSGLSPGYEQFF.

V gene TRBV11-2 combines with J gene TRBJ1-1; TRBD1 might be the D (5 bases). Looked up from germline, CDR1 is SGHAT and CDR2 is FQNNGV. The length of the CDR3 is 14 residues. V lost 4 bases to trimming and J lost 3 bases, with 12 bases between them. CDR3 bases: TGTGCCAGCAGCTCCATGGGGGGGTACACTGAAGCTTTCTTT. Translation gives CASSSMGGYTEAFF.

This clonotype was observed at least ten times. CDR3 sequence reads: CASGHRGETQYF. DNA of the CDR3: TGTGCTAGTGGTCACAGGGGAGAGACCCAGTACTTC. The chain employs TRBV12-5 and TRBJ2-5, with 7 bases aligning to TRBD1. With 5 bases clipped from V and 4 bases from J, the junction kept 1 base outside the gene matches. Germline assignment: CDR1 LGHNT and CDR2 FRNRAP. The CDR3 is made up of 12 amino acids.

V gene TRBV15 combines with J gene TRBJ1-1; TRBD1 agrees at 9 bases. V was clipped by 0 bases and J by 3 bases; unmatched bases: 2. Looked up from germline, CDR1 is LNHNV and CDR2 is YYDKDF (reference sequence). CDR3 length equals 15 residues. The CDR3: CATSRERQGDTEAFF. The CDR3 region has the DNA TGTGCCACCAGCAGAGAGAGACAGGGGGACACTGAAGCTTTCTTT.

This rearrangement joins TRBV5-4 to TRBJ1-2, with D hard to call. The ends were cut back, 0 bases at V and 2 bases at J, with 5 bases in the middle. This CDR3 is built from 13 residues. Germline V gives CDR1 SGHNT, CDR2 YYREEE (reference sequence). CDR3 sequence (DNA): TGTGCCAGCAGCTTGGCAGAAAACTATGGCTACACCTTC. It yields the protein CASSLAENYGYTF.